These T cell receptor beta chains were read from a single sample in a study of blood T cells in healthy people across ages. TCRdb re-analysed the 5' RACE reads in MiXCR, keeping a single row per CDR3 protein. The data show 650,000 to 1,000,000 distinct CDR3 sequences, roughly 40% seen once. The sequenced sample was blood. These TCRs come from a man in his late teens or twenties in good health. Each CDR3 is given with its conserved first and last residue. Fields, in order: J gene, D gene, clone size, V gene, CDR3 DNA, CDR3 protein. A D gene is named only where the DNA matches it firmly. Size is stated for part of the rows, as once, few or many counts, or as a class when the clone is expanded.

>TRBJ2-4|-|-|TRBV21-1
TGTGCCAGCCCATCCCGACAGGGGGCCGGGGGGCATGTAAACATTCAGTACTTC
CASPSRQGAGGHVNIQYF
>TRBJ2-1|-|-|TRBV20-1
TGCAGTGCTCCGCGACGGGACCCCTACAATGAGCAGTTCTTC
CSAPRRDPYNEQFF
>TRBJ1-1|-|few|TRBV5-6
TGTGCCAGCAACCAGGGACGGGAGAATGAAGCTTTCTTT
CASNQGRENEAFF
>TRBJ2-2|-|-|TRBV11-1
TGTGCCAGCAGCTCTACCTACGTCACCGGGGAGCTGTTTTTT
CASSSTYVTGELFF
>TRBJ2-1|TRBD2|-|TRBV12-3/TRBV12-4
TGTGCCAGCAGTTCGGGCGGGAGCGTGTATAATGAGCAGTTCTTC
CASSSGGSVYNEQFF
>TRBJ2-4|-|-|TRBV15
TGTGCCACCAGGAATACACAGGGCCGCCTAGCCAAAAACATTCAGTACTTC
CATRNTQGRLAKNIQYF
>TRBJ2-5|TRBD2|few|TRBV7-9
TGTGCCAGCACACTAGCGGCGGACCAAGAGACCCAGTACTTC
CASTLAADQETQYF
>TRBJ1-5|TRBD1|-|TRBV5-1
TGCGCCAGCAGCTTGGCTCCCAGGGGGCTCAGGCAGCCCCAGCATTTT
CASSLAPRGLRQPQHF
>TRBJ2-1|TRBD2|-|TRBV7-9
TGTGCCAGCAGCTTAGGACCCGCGGGAGCGGGGGTGGGCAATGAGCAGTTCTTC
CASSLGPAGAGVGNEQFF
>TRBJ1-5|-|many|TRBV6-6
TGTGCCAGCAGCGCGCGGACTAGCAATCAGCCCCAGCATTTT
CASSARTSNQPQHF
>TRBJ2-1|TRBD2|-|TRBV3-1
TGTGCCAGCAGCCACTATCTCTCCGGGGGGTTGCCCCTCAATGAGCAGTTCTTC
CASSHYLSGGLPLNEQFF
>TRBJ1-1|-|-|TRBV29-1
TGCAGCGGCGGGGATCCCGGGACAGAAGCTTTCTTT
CSGGDPGTEAFF
>TRBJ2-3|-|-|TRBV20-1
TGCAGTGCTGACGGGAACACAGATACGCAGTATTTT
CSADGNTDTQYF
>TRBJ1-1|-|-|TRBV14
TGTGCCAGCAGCCAAGACTTAGTGCGGACTGAAGCTTTCTTT
CASSQDLVRTEAFF
>TRBJ2-7|-|-|TRBV2
TGTGCCAGCGGAGACAGGATTAATGACTCCTACGAGCAGTACTTC
CASGDRINDSYEQYF
>TRBJ2-5|-|-|TRBV12-3/TRBV12-4
TGTGCCAGCAGTTTCCTTAGAACCTTTCTTTATGAGCAGTACTTC
CASSFLRTFLYEQYF
>TRBJ1-2|-|-|TRBV4-3
TGCGCCAGCAGCCAAACAGTCAGGGGAGGCGGCTACACCTTC
CASSQTVRGGGYTF
>TRBJ1-1|TRBD1|-|TRBV15
TGTGCCACCAGCAGAGAACGGGGACAGGGATACGGGGAAGCTTTCTTT
CATSRERGQGYGEAFF
>TRBJ2-2|TRBD1|-|TRBV24-1
TGTGCCACTAGAGGGACAGGAACAAACACCGGGGAGCTGTTTTTT
CATRGTGTNTGELFF
>TRBJ2-3|TRBD2|-|TRBV5-1
TGCGCCAGCAGCTTGACAGCGGGGGGGCCCACAGATACGCAGTATTTT
CASSLTAGGPTDTQYF
>TRBJ2-7|TRBD1|few|TRBV20-1
TGCAGTGCTAATGGACAGGACTCCTACGAGCAGTACTTC
CSANGQDSYEQYF
>TRBJ2-7|-|many|TRBV7-2
TGTGCCAGCAGCTTAGATTCCTGGCAGGGTGCCTACGAGCAGTACTTC
CASSLDSWQGAYEQYF
>TRBJ2-7|-|-|TRBV30
TGTGCCCGGAGTGGATCCTACGAGCAGTACTTC
CARSGSYEQYF
>TRBJ1-6|-|-|TRBV5-1
TGCGCCAGCAGCTTGGGGGCCACTAATTCACCCCTCCACTTT
CASSLGATNSPLHF
>TRBJ1-1|TRBD1|few|TRBV5-1
TGCGCCAGCAGCTCTTCACAGGGGTATGGCACTGAAGCTTTCTTT
CASSSSQGYGTEAFF
>TRBJ2-1|-|-|TRBV4-1
TGCGCCAGCAGCCAAGATGTCGGGCGGGGAGCCTACAATGAGCAGTTCTTC
CASSQDVGRGAYNEQFF
>TRBJ2-7|-|-|TRBV4-3
TGCGCCAGCAGCCAAGAAAGCGACGGGGGGCCCTACGAGCAGTACTTC
CASSQESDGGPYEQYF
>TRBJ1-1|-|many|TRBV6-5
TGTGCCAGCACTCGTGACACTGAAGCTTTCTTT
CASTRDTEAFF
>TRBJ2-1|-|-|TRBV29-1
TGCAGCGTCCCCAAGCCGGAGATTTACAATGAGCAGTTCTTC
CSVPKPEIYNEQFF
>TRBJ1-1|-|few|TRBV5-1
TGCGCCAGCAGCGGGGGAACAATGAACACTGAAGCTTTCTTT
CASSGGTMNTEAFF
>TRBJ1-4|TRBD1|few|TRBV10-3
TGTGCCATCGCCGGGACAGGGGGAGAAAAACTGTTTTTT
CAIAGTGGEKLFF
>TRBJ2-5|TRBD2|few|TRBV27
TGTGCCAGCAGTCCCCTAGCGGGGGTTTCAGAAGAGACCCAGTACTTC
CASSPLAGVSEETQYF
>TRBJ2-1|-|-|TRBV25-1
TGTGCCAGCAGTGAAAATGGGCCCTCCTACAATGAGCAGTTCTTC
CASSENGPSYNEQFF
>TRBJ1-2|-|-|TRBV4-2
TGTGCCAGCAGCCAAGATGTGGGATCTGCCGCCTATGGCTACACCTTC
CASSQDVGSAAYGYTF
>TRBJ2-2|-|-|TRBV5-1
TGCGCCAGCAGCCCCCCCCGGGAGCTGTTTTTT
CASSPPRELFF
>TRBJ2-4|-|-|TRBV27
TGTGCCAGCAGTCCCTCCTCGCTAGGTGTAGCCAAAAACATTCAGTACTTC
CASSPSSLGVAKNIQYF
>TRBJ1-2|-|-|TRBV28
TGTGCCAGCAGTTCCGGGACCCGTATTCGAGGCTACACCTTC
CASSSGTRIRGYTF
>TRBJ1-5|-|few|TRBV6-6
TGTGCCAGCAGCCGGGAGTTGCAGCCCCAGCATTTT
CASSRELQPQHF
>TRBJ2-5|-|few|TRBV9
TGTGCCAGCAGCGCAATGGGGCAAGAGACCCAGTACTTC
CASSAMGQETQYF
>TRBJ2-7|-|many|TRBV12-3/TRBV12-4
TGTGCCAGCAGCCCAACAGGGAGCTCCTACGAGCAGTACTTC
CASSPTGSSYEQYF
>TRBJ1-6|-|few|TRBV5-1
TGCGCCAGCAGCTTGGCGGGACACCCTAATTCACCCCTCCACTTT
CASSLAGHPNSPLHF
>TRBJ2-7|-|-|TRBV7-9
TGTGCCAGCAGCGCGACCGGACAGTACGAGCAGTACTTC
CASSATGQYEQYF
>TRBJ2-3|-|-|TRBV7-9
TGTGCCAGCAGCTCGACTTCCAAGGGCACAGATACGCAGTATTTT
CASSSTSKGTDTQYF
>TRBJ1-6|-|many|TRBV5-5
TGTGCCAGCAGCACCATTGGACTGATCAATTCACCCCTCCACTTT
CASSTIGLINSPLHF
>TRBJ1-1|-|-|TRBV28
TGTGCCATCAGTTGGGGTATTACTGAAGCTTTCTTT
CAISWGITEAFF
>TRBJ2-5|-|-|TRBV7-9
TGTGCCAACAGCTTAGATGGACAAGGCTGGGAGACCCAGTACTTC
CANSLDGQGWETQYF
>TRBJ2-1|TRBD1|many|TRBV5-5
TGTGCCAGCAGCTTGGGACAGGGGTACTACAATGAGCAGTTCTTC
CASSLGQGYYNEQFF
>TRBJ2-5|-|once|TRBV5-1
TGCGCCAGCAGCTTGTACCCGGTCAAGTACCAAGAGACCCGGTACTTC
CASSLYPVKYQETRYF
>TRBJ1-5|-|-|TRBV5-1
TGCGCCAACAGCTTGGGAGGAGACCAGCCCCAGCATTTT
CANSLGGDQPQHF
>TRBJ2-5|TRBD2|many|TRBV3-1
TGTGCCAGCAGGGCCCTAGCGGGGGCTCTCAATGAGCAGTACTTC
CASRALAGALNEQYF
>TRBJ1-2|-|few|TRBV7-6
TGTGCCAGCAGCCGGATCTTCGGAGGGGTAATTGGCTACACCTTC
CASSRIFGGVIGYTF
>TRBJ1-2|-|many|TRBV7-2
TGTGCCAGCAGCACCACAGATTTTTATGGCTACACCTTC
CASSTTDFYGYTF
>TRBJ2-3|TRBD1|-|TRBV5-1
TGCGCCAGCAGCCCCTCGCCGACAGGGCGCGGGAGCACAGATACGCAGTATTTT
CASSPSPTGRGSTDTQYF
>TRBJ2-5|TRBD1|many|TRBV20-1
TGCAGTGCTAGACCTCGACAGGGTCGGGAGACCCAGTACTTC
CSARPRQGRETQYF
>TRBJ1-2|-|-|TRBV2
TGTGCCAGCGGGCCCTGGATTAACTATGGCTACACCTTC
CASGPWINYGYTF
>TRBJ1-6|-|-|TRBV14
TGTGCCAGCAGCCAAGGAGTGGCACCCCTCCACTTT
CASSQGVAPLHF
>TRBJ2-7|-|many|TRBV20-1
TGCAGTGCTACTTTAGCCGGATCTGACGAGCAGTACTTC
CSATLAGSDEQYF
>TRBJ1-2|-|-|TRBV6-6
TGTACCAGCAGTTACTCTTCGTCTCCAGGAGGTGGCTACACCTTC
CTSSYSSSPGGGYTF
>TRBJ2-7|TRBD1|few|TRBV29-1
TGCAGCGTGGACAGGGGGGGTACCTACGAGCAGTACTTC
CSVDRGGTYEQYF
>TRBJ1-1|-|few|TRBV10-3
TGTGCCATCAGTGAGTCGGCAGGGCTGGAAGCTTTCTTT
CAISESAGLEAFF